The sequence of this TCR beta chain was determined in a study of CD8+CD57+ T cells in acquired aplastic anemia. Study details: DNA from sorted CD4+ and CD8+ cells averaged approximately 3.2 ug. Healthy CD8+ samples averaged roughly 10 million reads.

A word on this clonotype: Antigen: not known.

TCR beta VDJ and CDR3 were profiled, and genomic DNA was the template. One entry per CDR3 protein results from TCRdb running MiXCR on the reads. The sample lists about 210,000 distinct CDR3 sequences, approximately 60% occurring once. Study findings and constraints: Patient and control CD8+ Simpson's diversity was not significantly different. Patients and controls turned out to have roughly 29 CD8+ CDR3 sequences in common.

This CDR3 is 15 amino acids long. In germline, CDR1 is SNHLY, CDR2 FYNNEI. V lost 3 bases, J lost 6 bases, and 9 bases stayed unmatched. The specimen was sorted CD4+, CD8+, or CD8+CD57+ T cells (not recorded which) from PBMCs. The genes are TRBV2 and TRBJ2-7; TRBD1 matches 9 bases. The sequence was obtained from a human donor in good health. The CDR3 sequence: CASSDPGQGGSEQYF. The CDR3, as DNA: TGTGCCAGCAGTGACCCGGGACAGGGAGGGAGCGAGCAGTACTTC. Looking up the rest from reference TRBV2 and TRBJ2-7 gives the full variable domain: EPEVTQTPSHQVTQMGQEVILRCVPISNHLYFYWYRQILGQKVEFLVSFYNNEISEKSEIFDDQFSVERPDGSNFTLKIRSTKLEDSAMYFCASSDPGQGGSEQYFGPGTRLTVT.